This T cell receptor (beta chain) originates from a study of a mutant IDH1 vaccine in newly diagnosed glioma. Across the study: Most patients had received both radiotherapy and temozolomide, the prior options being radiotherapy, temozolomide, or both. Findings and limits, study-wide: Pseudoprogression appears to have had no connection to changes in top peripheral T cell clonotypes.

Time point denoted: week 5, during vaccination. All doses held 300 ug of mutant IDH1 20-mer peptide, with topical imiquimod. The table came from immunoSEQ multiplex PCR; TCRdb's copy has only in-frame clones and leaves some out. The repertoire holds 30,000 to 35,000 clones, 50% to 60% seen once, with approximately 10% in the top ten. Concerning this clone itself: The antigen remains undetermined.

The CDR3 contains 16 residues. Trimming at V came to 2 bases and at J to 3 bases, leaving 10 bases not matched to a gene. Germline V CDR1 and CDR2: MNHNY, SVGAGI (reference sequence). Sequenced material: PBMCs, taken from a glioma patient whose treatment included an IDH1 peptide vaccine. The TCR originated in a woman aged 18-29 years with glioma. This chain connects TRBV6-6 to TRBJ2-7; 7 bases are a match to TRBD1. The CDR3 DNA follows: TGTGCCAGCAGTTACGGCCGGGACAGCAAGCGCTACGAGCAGTACTTC. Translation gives CASSYGRDSKRYEQYF.